This TCR beta chain was sequenced during a study of blood T cell repertoires in COVID-19. The assay was immunoSEQ multiplex PCR, and TCRdb's table has in-frame clones only and misses some. The sample holds 360,000 or so clones, roughly 89% seen once. The V gene's germline CDR1 is SGHAT and CDR2 FQNNGV. Germline trimming cut 3 bases from V and 4 bases from J; bases unmatched to any gene: 7. This CDR3 has 16 amino acids. Sequenced sample: peripheral blood. This chain connects TRBV11-2 to TRBJ2-2; TRBD2 aligns across 8 bases. The origin of this receptor is a woman aged 55-70 years with COVID-19, enrolled during active disease. The CDR3 DNA reads as TGTGCCAGCAGCTTTATCGGGGGGGCCATCACCGGGGAGCTGTTTTTT. Protein product: CASSFIGGAITGELFF.